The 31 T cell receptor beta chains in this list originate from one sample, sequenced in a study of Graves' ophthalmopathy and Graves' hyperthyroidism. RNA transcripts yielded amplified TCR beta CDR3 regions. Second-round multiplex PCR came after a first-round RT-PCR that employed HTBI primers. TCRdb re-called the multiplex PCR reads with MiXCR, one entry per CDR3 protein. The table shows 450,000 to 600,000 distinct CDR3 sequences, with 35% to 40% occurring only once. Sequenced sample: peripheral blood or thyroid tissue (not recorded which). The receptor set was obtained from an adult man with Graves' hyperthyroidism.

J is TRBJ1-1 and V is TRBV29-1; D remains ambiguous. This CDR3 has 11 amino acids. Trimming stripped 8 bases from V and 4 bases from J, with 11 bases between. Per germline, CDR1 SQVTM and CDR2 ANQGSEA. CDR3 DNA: TGCAGCTTGACGGGAAGCACTGAAGCTTTCTTT. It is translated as CSLTGSTEAFF. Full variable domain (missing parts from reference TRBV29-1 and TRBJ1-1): SAVISQKPSRDICQRGTSLTIQCQVDSQVTMMFWYRQQPGQSLTLIATANQGSEATYESGFVIDKFPISRPNLTFSTLTVSNMSPEDSSIYLCSLTGSTEAFFGQGTRLTVV.

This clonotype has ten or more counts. DNA for the CDR3: TGTGCCAGCAGCTTTGGGGATCCCTTGTATCAGCCCCAGCATTTT. Translated, it gives CASSFGDPLYQPQHF. J is TRBJ1-5 and V is TRBV7-9; D remains ambiguous. Germline V gene sequence: CDR1 SEHNR, CDR2 FQNEAQ (reference sequence). The CDR3 sequence is 15 residues long. Trimming shortened V by 3 bases and J by 5 bases, and 14 bases separated the two germline ends.

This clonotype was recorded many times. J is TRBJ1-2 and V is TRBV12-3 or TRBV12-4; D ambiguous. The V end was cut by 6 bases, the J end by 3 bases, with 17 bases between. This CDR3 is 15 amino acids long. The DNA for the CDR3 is TGTGCCAGCAGCCCTGACCTCGACGGTGACTATGGCTACACCTTC. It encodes CASSPDLDGDYGYTF.

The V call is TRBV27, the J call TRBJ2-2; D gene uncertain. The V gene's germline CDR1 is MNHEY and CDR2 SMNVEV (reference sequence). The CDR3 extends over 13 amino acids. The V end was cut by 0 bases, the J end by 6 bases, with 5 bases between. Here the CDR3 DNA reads TGTGCCAGCAGTTTATCGGGTGCCGGGGAGCTGTTTTTT. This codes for CASSLSGAGELFF.

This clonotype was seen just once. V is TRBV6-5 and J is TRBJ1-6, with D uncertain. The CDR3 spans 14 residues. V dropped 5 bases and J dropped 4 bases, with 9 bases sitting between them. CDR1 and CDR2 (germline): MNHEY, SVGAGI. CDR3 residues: CASSPRGYNSPLHF. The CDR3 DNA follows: TGTGCCAGCAGTCCACGAGGGTATAATTCACCCCTCCACTTT.

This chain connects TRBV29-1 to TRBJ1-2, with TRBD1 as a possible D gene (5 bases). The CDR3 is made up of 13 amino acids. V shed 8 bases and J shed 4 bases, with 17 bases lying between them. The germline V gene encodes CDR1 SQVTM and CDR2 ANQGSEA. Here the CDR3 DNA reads TGCAGCTTGGATCAGGGATTTAGCTATGGCTACACCTTC. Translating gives CSLDQGFSYGYTF.

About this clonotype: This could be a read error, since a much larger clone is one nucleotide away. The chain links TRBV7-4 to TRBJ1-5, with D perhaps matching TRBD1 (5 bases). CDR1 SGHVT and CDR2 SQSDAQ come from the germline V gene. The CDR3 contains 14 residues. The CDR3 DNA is TGCGCCAGCAGCTTATACCTGGGGGTCCAGCCCCAGCATTTT. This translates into CASSLYLGVQPQHF.

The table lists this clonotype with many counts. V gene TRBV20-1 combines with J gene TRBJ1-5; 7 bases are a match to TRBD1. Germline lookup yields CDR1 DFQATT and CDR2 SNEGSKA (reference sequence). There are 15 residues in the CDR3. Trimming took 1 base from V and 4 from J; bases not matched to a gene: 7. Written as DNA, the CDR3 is TGCAGTGCTAGAGTCCCGGGACAGAGAAATCAGCCCCAGCATTTT. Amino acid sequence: CSARVPGQRNQPQHF.

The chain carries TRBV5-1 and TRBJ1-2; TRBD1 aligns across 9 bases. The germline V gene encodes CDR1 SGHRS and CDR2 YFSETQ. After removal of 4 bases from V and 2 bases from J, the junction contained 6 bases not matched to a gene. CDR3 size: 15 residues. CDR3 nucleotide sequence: TGCGCCAGCAGCCCGGGACAGGGATCCAACTATGGCTACACCTTC. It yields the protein CASSPGQGSNYGYTF.

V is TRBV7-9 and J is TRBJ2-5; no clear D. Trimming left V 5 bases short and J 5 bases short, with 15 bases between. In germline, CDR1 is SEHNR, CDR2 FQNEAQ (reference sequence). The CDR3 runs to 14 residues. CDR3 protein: CASSAVGVRETQYF. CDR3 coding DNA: TGTGCCAGCAGCGCTGTTGGGGTGCGGGAGACCCAGTACTTC. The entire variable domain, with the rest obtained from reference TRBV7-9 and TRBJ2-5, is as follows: DTGVSQNPRHKITKRGQNVTFRCDPISEHNRLYWYRQTLGQGPEFLTYFQNEAQLEKSRLLSDRFSAERPKGSFSTLEIQRTEQGDSAMYLCASSAVGVRETQYFGPGTRLLVL.

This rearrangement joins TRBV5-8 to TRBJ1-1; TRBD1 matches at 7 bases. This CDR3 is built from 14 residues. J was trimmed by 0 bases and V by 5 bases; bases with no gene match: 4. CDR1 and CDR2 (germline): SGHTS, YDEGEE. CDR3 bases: TGTGCCAGCAGTAACAGGGGCGTGAACACTGAAGCTTTCTTT. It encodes CASSNRGVNTEAFF.

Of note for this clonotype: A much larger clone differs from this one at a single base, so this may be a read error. CDR3 protein: CASSSQGSWRHGYTF. The CDR3 region has the DNA TGTGCCAGCAGTTCACAGGGGTCATGGAGACATGGCTACACCTTC. This chain connects TRBV6-1 to TRBJ1-2; 7 nucleotides agree with TRBD1. The CDR3 covers 15 residues. The germline V gene has CDR1 MNHNS and CDR2 SASEGT. After removal of 5 bases from V and 6 bases from J, the junction contained 12 bases not matched to a gene.

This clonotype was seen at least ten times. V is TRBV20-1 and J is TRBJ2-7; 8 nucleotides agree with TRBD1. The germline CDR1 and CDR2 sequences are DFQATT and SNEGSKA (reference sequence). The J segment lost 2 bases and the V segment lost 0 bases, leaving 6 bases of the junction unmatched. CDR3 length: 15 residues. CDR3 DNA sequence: TGCAGTGCTAGAGATTTCGGACAGGGCGCCTACGAGCAGTACTTC. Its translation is CSARDFGQGAYEQYF.

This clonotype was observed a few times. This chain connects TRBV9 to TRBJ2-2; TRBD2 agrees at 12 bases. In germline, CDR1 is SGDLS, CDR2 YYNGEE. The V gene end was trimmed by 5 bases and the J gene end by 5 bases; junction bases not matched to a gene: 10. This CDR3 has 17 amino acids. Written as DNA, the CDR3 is TGTGCCAGCAGAGCCAACCCTAGCGGGAGGGGGACCGGGGAGCTGTTTTTT. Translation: CASRANPSGRGTGELFF.

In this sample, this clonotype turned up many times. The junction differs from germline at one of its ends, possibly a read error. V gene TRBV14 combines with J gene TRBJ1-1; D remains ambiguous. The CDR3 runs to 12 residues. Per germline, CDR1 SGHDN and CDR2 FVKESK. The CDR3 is CASSQNPEVQTF. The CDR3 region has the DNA TGTGCCAGCAGCCAAAATCCTGAGGTGCAAACCTTT.

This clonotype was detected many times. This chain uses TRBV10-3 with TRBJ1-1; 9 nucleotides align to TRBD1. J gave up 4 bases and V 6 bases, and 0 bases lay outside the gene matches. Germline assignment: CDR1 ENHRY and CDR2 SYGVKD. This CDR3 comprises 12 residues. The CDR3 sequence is CAIRGQGTEAFF. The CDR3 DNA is TGTGCCATCAGGGGACAGGGCACTGAAGCTTTCTTT.

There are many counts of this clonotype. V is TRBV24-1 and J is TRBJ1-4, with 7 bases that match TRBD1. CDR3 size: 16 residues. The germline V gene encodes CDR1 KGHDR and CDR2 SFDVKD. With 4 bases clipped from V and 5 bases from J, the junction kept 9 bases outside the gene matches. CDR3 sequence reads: CATSDPGQTGNEKLFF. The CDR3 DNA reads TGTGCCACCAGTGACCCGGGACAGACTGGGAATGAAAAACTGTTTTTT.

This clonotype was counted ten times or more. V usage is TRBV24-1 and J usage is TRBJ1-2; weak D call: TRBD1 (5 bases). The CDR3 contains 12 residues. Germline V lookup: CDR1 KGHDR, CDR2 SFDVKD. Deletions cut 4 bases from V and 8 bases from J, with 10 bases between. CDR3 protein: CATSEPGFGYTF. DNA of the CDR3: TGTGCCACCAGTGAGCCAGGGTTCGGCTACACCTTC.

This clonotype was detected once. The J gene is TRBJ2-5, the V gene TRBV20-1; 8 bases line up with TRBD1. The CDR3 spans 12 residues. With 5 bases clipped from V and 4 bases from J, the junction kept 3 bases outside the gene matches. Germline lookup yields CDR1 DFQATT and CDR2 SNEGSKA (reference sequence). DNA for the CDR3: TGCAGTGCTGCTGGACAGGGAGAGACCCAGTACTTC. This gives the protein CSAAGQGETQYF.

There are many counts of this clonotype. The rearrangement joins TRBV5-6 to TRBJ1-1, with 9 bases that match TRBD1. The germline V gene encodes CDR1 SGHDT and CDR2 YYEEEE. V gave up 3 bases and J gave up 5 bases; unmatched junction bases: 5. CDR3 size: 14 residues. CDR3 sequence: CASSSGQGWTEAFF. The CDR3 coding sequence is TGTGCCAGCAGCTCGGGACAGGGTTGGACTGAAGCTTTCTTT.

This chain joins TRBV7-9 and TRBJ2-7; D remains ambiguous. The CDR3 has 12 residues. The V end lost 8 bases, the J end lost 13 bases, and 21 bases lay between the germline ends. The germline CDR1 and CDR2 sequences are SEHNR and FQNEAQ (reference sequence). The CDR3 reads CASGYGTLTVYF. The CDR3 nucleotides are TGTGCCAGCGGCTACGGCACCTTGACTGTCTACTTC.

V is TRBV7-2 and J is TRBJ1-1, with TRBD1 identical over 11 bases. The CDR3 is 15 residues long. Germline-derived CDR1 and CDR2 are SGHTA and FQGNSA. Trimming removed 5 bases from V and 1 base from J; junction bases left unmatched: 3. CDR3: CASSRGTGGNTEAFF. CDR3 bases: TGTGCCAGCAGCCGGGGGACAGGGGGGAACACTGAAGCTTTCTTT.

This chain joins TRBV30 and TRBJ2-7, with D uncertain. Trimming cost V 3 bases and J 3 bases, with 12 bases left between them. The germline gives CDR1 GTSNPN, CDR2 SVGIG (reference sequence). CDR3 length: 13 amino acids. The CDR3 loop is CAWRGSVSYEQYF. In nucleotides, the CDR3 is TGTGCCTGGAGGGGGTCAGTAAGCTACGAGCAGTACTTC.

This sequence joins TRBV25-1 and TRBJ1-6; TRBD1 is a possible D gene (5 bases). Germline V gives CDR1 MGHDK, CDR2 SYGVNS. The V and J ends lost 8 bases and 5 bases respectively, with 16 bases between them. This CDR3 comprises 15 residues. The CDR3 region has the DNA TGTGCCAGCTTAGCCTCCGGGGGACATAATTCACCCCTCCACTTT. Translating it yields CASLASGGHNSPLHF.

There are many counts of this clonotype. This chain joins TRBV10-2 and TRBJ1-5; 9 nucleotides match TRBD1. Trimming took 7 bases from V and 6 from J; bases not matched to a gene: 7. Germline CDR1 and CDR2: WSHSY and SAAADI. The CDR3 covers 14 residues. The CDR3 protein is CASKGTGQGQPQHF. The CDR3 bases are TGCGCCAGCAAAGGGACAGGGCAGGGTCAGCCCCAGCATTTT.

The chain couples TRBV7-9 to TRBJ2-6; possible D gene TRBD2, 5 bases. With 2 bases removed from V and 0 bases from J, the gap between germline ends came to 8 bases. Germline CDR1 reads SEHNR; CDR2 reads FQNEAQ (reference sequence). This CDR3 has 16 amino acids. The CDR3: CASSLKGGSGANVLTF. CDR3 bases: TGTGCCAGCAGCTTAAAAGGAGGCTCTGGGGCCAACGTCCTGACTTTC.

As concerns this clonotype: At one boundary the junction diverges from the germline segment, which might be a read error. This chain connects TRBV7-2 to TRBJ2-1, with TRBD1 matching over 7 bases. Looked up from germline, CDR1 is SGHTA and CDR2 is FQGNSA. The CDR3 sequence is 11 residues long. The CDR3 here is CASSLTGLEVF. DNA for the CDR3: TGTGCCAGCAGCTTGACAGGGTTGGAGGTCTTC.

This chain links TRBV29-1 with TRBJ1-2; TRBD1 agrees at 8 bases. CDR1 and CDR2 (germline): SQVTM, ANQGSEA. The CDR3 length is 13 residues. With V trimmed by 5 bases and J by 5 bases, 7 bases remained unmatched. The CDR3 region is CSVSPGGRYGYTF. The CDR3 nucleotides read TGCAGCGTTTCCCCAGGGGGCAGGTATGGCTACACCTTC.

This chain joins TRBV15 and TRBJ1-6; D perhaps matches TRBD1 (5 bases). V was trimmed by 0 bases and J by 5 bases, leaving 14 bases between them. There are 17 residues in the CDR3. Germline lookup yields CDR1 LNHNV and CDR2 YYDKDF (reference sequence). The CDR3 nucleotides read TGTGCCACCAGCAGAGAGAGGAGGGGAGGAGATAATTCACCCCTCCACTTT. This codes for CATSRERRGGDNSPLHF. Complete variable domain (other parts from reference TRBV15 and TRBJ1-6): DAMVIQNPRYQVTQFGKPVTLSCSQTLNHNVMYWYQQKSSQAPKLLFHYYDKDFNNEADTPDNFQSRRPNTSFCFLDIRSPGLGDTAMYLCATSRERRGGDNSPLHFGNGTRLTVT.

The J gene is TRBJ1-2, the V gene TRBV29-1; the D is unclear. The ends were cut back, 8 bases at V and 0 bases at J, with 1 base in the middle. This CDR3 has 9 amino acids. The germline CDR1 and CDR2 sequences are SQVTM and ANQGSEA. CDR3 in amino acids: CSTNYGYTF. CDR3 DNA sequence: TGCAGCACTAACTATGGCTACACCTTC.

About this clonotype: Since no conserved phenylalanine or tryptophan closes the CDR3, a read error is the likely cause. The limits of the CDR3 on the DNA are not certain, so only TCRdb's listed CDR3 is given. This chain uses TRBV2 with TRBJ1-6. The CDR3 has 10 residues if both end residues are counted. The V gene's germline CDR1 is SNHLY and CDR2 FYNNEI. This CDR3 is CASSQIVDTS.